The source of this T cell receptor (beta chain) is a study of blood T cell repertoires in COVID-19. Study-wide background: Whether acute or convalescent, the COVID-19 samples came from the United States, Italy and Spain. In each case, the material was cDNA or gDNA derived from T cells, B-cell-depleted T cells, or PBMCs.

The repertoire was sequenced with immunoSEQ multiplex PCR; TCRdb's copy has only in-frame clones and lacks some. The sample contains roughly 150,000 clones, approximately 91% of which appear only once. V lost 3 bases, J lost 4 bases, and 10 bases lay in between. Germline lookup yields CDR1 KGHSH and CDR2 LQKENI. The CDR3 contains 15 residues. This clonotype was obtained from a man aged 18-30 years with acute or convalescent COVID-19. The chain carries TRBV18 and TRBJ1-6, with D maybe TRBD1 (6 bases). The sample comprised peripheral blood. The CDR3, as DNA: TGTGCCAGCTCACCGCGACAGGATTATAATTCACCCCTCCACTTT. This codes for CASSPRQDYNSPLHF.